This TCR beta chain originates from a study of OX40 agonist ivuxolimab in advanced cancers. Repertoires were generated with immunoSEQ multiplex PCR, while TCRdb's copy carries only in-frame clones and drops some. The sample yields about 17,000 clones, roughly 75% seen once. Germline V CDR1 and CDR2: MNHEY, SVGAGI. The CDR3 consists of 14 residues. With 2 bases removed from V and 3 bases from J, the gap between germline ends came to 11 bases. This clone is categorized as large. This same CDR3 is encoded by further DNA sequences in the sample. The source material was CD4+ or CD8+ T cells sorted from blood, sampled in a trial of the OX40 agonist ivuxolimab. This TCR was recovered from an adult with an advanced solid tumor such as melanoma, head and neck, liver or kidney cancer. The rearrangement links TRBV6-5 to TRBJ2-7; D not resolved. CDR3 amino acids: CASSYEGVYYEQYF. The CDR3 nucleotides read TGTGCCAGCAGTTACGAAGGAGTCTACTACGAGCAGTACTTC.